These 6 T cell receptor beta chains came from one sample sequenced in a study of human T cells and chemical hapten exposure. This sample's time point: pre-sensitization, week 0. The treatment is: therapeutic diphenylcyclopropenone sensitization with weekly scalp DPC. TCRdb reprocessed the RACE reads via MiXCR and lists one record per CDR3 protein. The repertoire holds tens of thousands of distinct CDR3 sequences, with roughly a tenth as singletons. The material sequenced was whole blood, taken in connection with sensitization to the hapten diphenylcyclopropenone (DPC). The receptors shown here come from a young man with alopecia areata. Some clones in this sample may be carry-over from other donors' samples.

The V call is TRBV20-1, the J call TRBJ1-6; no definite D call. CDR3 length equals 14 residues. Germline V gene sequence: CDR1 DFQATT, CDR2 SNEGSKA (reference sequence). The V gene lost 2 bases and the J gene lost 0 bases, with 5 bases spanning the gap. The CDR3 spells CSARQSSYNSPLHF. The CDR3 nucleotides are TGCAGTGCTAGACAGAGCTCCTATAATTCACCCCTCCACTTT.

At least ten counts were recorded for this clonotype. The chain combines TRBV5-6 with TRBJ2-1; 7 bases are a match to TRBD2. This CDR3 has 13 amino acids. Germline CDR1 is SGHDT and CDR2 is YYEEEE. Trimming cost V 4 bases and J 14 bases; bases outside gene matches: 12. CDR3 protein: CASSKPAGTIEFF. The CDR3 DNA sequence: TGTGCCAGCAGCAAGCCTGCGGGGACTATCGAGTTCTTC.

The sample holds a few counts of this clonotype. The germline gene is not matched at one end of the junction; a read error may be the cause. This chain joins TRBV3-1 and TRBJ2-7; D call uncertain. Germline V gene data show CDR1 as LGHDT and CDR2 as YNNKEL (reference sequence). There are 11 residues in the CDR3. CDR3 in amino acids: CASSRDTRMHF. The CDR3 coding sequence is TGTGCCAGCAGCCGCGACACCCGGATGCACTTC.

This clonotype was observed at least ten times. The rearrangement joins TRBV4-2 to TRBJ2-2, with D hard to call. The CDR3 has 16 residues. Germline V gives CDR1 LGHNA, CDR2 YNFKEQ. V lost 4 bases and J 3 bases, leaving 15 bases between the germline ends. The CDR3 sequence is CASSLRARDDTGELFF. The CDR3 DNA sequence: TGTGCCAGCAGCCTCCGGGCCCGCGACGACACCGGGGAGCTGTTTTTT.

This clonotype was detected a few times. This rearrangement joins TRBV12-5 to TRBJ2-1, with D perhaps TRBD2 (5 bases). The CDR3 contains 14 residues. Trimming stripped 6 bases from V and 5 bases from J, with 14 bases between. Germline CDR1 LGHNT, CDR2 FRNRAP. The CDR3 sequence: CASGGMPGNNEQFF. The CDR3 DNA reads as TGTGCTAGTGGCGGGATGCCAGGAAACAATGAGCAGTTCTTC.

There are a few counts of this clonotype. The V and J genes are TRBV29-1 and TRBJ2-1; the match to TRBD2 covers 7 bases. Germline assignment: CDR1 SQVTM and CDR2 ANQGSEA. V gave up 5 bases and J gave up 6 bases; unmatched junction bases: 13. The CDR3 loop spans 15 amino acids. The CDR3 region is CSVSSGREPRNEQFF. Here the CDR3 DNA reads TGCAGCGTTTCCAGCGGGCGGGAGCCACGCAATGAGCAGTTCTTC.